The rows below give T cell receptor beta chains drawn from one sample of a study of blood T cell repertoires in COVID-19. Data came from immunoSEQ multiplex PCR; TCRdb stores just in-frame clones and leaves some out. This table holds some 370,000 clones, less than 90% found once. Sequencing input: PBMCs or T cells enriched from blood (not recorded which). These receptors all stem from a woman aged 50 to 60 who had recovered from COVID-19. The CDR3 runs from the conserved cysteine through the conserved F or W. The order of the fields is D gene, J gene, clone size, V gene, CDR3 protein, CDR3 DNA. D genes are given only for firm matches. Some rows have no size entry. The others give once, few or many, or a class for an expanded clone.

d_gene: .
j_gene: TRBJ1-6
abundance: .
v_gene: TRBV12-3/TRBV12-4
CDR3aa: CASSLDRNLHF
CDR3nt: TGTGCCAGCAGTTTAGACAGGAACCTCCACTTT

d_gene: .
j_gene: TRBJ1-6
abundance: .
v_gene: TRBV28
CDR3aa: CASFTHADYNSPLHF
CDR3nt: TGTGCCAGCTTTACACACGCCGACTATAATTCACCCCTCCACTTT

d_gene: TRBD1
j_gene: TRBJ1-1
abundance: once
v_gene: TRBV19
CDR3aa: CASRPGTGYNTEAFF
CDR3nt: TGTGCCAGCCGTCCCGGGACAGGGTATAACACTGAAGCTTTCTTT

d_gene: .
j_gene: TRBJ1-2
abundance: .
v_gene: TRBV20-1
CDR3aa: CSASPETHRRGYTF
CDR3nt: TGCAGTGCTAGTCCGGAGACCCACCGTCGGGGCTACACCTTC

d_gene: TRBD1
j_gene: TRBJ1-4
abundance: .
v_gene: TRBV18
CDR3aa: CASSLFGAGGGSNEKLFF
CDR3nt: TGTGCCAGCTCCCTCTTCGGGGCAGGGGGCGGAAGTAATGAAAAACTGTTTTTT

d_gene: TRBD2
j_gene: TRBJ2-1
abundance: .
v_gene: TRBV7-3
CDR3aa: CASSLSQGLATNEQFF
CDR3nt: TGTGCCAGCAGCTTAAGTCAGGGACTAGCGACTAATGAGCAGTTCTTC

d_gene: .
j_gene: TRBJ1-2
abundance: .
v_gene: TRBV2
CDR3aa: CASSASVPNYGYTF
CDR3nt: TGTGCCAGCAGTGCGTCAGTCCCTAACTATGGCTACACCTTC

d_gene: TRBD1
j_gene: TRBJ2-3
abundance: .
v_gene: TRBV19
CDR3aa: CAVPRTGEDTDTQYF
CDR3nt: TGTGCCGTCCCCCGGACAGGGGAGGACACAGATACGCAGTATTTT

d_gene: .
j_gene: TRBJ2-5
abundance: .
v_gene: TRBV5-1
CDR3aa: CASTGLSETQYF
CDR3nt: TGCGCCAGCACAGGACTATCAGAGACCCAGTACTTC

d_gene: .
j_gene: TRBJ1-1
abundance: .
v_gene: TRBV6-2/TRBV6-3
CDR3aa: CASSLDDFEAFF
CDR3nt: TGTGCCAGCAGTTTGGATGACTTTGAAGCTTTCTTT

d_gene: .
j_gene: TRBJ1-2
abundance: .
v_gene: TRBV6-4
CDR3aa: CASSDSSSAGYTF
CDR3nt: TGTGCCAGCAGTGACTCGAGTTCCGCTGGCTACACCTTC

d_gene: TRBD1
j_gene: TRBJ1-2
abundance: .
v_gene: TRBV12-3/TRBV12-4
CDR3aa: CASSLGRGYGYTF
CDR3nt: TGTGCCAGCAGTTTAGGCAGGGGGTACGGCTACACCTTC

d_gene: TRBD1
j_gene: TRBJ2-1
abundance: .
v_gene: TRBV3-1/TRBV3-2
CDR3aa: CASSQVSGTGGTGSYNEQFF
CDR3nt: TGTGCCAGCAGCCAAGTATCCGGGACAGGGGGCACCGGGTCCTACAATGAGCAGTTCTTC

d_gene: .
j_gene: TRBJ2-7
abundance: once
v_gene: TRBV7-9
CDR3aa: CASSARTDPTEQYF
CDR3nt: TGTGCCAGCAGCGCGCGGACAGACCCTACCGAGCAGTACTTC

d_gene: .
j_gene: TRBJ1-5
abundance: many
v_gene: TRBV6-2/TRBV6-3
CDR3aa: CASSNRGGQPQHF
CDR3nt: TGTGCCAGCAGTAACCGGGGTGGTCAGCCCCAGCATTTT

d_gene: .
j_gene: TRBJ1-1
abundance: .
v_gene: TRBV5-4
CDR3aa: CASSLIEGNTEAFF
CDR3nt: TGTGCCAGCAGCCTGATTGAGGGGAACACTGAAGCTTTCTTT

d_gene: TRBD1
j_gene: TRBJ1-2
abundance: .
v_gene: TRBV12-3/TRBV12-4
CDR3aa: CASRQGGFGYTF
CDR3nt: TGTGCCAGCAGACAAGGGGGCTTCGGCTACACCTTC

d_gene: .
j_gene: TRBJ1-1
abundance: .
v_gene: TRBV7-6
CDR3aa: CASSPRELNTEAFF
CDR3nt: TGTGCCAGCAGCCCCAGGGAACTGAACACTGAAGCTTTCTTT

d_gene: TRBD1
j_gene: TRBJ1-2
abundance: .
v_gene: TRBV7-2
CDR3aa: CASSPFLDRPQGSGYTF
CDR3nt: TGTGCCAGCAGCCCGTTCTTGGACAGGCCTCAAGGATCTGGCTACACCTTC

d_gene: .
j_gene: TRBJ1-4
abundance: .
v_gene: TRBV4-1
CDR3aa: CASSQDTNEKLFF
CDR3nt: TGCGCCAGCAGCCAGGACACGAATGAAAAACTGTTTTTT

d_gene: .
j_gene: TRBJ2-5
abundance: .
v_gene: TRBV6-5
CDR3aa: CASYEGLRTQYF
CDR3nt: TGTGCCAGCTACGAGGGACTTAGGACCCAGTACTTC

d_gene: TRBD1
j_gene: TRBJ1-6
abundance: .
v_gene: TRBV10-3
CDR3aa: CAISESTGGSPLHF
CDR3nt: TGTGCCATCAGTGAGTCGACAGGGGGTTCACCCCTCCACTTT

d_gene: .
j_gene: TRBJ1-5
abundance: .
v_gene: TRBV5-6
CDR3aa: CASSLAAGLNQPQHF
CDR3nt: TGTGCCAGCAGCTTGGCGGCAGGGTTAAATCAGCCCCAGCATTTT

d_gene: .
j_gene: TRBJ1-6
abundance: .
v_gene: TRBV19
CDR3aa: CASSTYSYNSPLHF
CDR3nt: TGTGCCAGTAGCACCTACTCCTATAATTCACCCCTCCACTTT

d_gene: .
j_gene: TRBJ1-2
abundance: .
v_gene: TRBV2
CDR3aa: CASKTLQGLDYGYTF
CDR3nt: TGTGCCAGCAAAACCCTCCAGGGGTTGGACTATGGCTACACCTTC

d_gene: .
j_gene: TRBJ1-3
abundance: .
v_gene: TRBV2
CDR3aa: CASSEGPTSGNTIYF
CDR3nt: TGTGCCAGCAGTGAAGGGCCAACCTCTGGAAACACCATATATTTT

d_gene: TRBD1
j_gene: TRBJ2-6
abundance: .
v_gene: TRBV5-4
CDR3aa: CASKDRAGANVLTF
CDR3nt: TGTGCCAGCAAGGACAGGGCTGGGGCCAACGTCCTGACTTTC

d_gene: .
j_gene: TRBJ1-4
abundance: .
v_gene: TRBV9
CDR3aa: CASSVGGEPPGELFF
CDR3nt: TGTGCCAGCAGCGTAGGAGGAGAGCCCCCAGGGGAACTGTTTTTT

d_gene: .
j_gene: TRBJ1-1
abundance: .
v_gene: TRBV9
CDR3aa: CASSVAGGRTGDSAFF
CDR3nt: TGTGCCAGCAGCGTAGCCGGGGGGCGGACGGGCGATTCGGCTTTCTTT

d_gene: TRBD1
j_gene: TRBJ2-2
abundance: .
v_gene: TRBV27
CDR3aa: CASSLYTGDTGELFF
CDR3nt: TGTGCCAGCAGTTTATATACAGGGGACACCGGGGAGCTGTTTTTT

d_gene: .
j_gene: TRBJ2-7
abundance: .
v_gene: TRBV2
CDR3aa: CASKVDRLSFSYEQYF
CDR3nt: TGTGCCAGCAAGGTGGACAGACTTTCCTTCTCCTACGAGCAGTACTTC

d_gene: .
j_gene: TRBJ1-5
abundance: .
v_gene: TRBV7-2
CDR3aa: CASRSREHQPQHF
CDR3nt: TGTGCCAGCAGGAGCAGGGAACATCAGCCCCAGCATTTT

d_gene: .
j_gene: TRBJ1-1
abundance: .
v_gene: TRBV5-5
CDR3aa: CASSREGLGTEAFF
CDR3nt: TGTGCCAGCAGCAGGGAGGGGTTGGGCACTGAAGCTTTCTTT

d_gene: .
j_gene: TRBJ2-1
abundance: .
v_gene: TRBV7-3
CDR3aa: CASSDLIEDEQFF
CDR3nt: TGTGCCAGCAGCGATCTGATCGAGGATGAGCAGTTCTTC

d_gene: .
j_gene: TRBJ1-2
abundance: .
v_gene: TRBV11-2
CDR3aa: CASSSEQGYYGYTF
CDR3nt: TGTGCCAGCAGCTCGGAGCAGGGGTACTATGGCTACACCTTC

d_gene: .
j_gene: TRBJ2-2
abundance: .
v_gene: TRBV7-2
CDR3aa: CASSPLGSRNTGELFF
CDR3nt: TGTGCCAGCTCCCCCCTGGGGAGCAGGAACACCGGGGAGCTGTTTTTT

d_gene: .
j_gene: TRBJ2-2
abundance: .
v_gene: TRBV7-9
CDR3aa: CASSQGPGELFF
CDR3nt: TGTGCCAGCAGCCAGGGGCCCGGGGAGCTGTTTTTT

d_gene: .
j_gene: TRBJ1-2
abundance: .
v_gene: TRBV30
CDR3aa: CAWRPPGGGYTF
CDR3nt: TGTGCCTGGCGCCCCCCGGGAGGCGGCTACACCTTC

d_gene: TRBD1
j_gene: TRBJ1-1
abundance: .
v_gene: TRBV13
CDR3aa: CASSLARQGAWGTEAFF
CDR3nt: TGTGCCAGCAGCTTAGCAAGGCAGGGGGCTTGGGGCACTGAAGCTTTCTTT

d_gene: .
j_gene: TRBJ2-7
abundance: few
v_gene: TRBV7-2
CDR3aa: CASSLDRASYEQYF
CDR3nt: TGTGCCAGCAGCTTAGACAGGGCCTCCTACGAGCAGTACTTC

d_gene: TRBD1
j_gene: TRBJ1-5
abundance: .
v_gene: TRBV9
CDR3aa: CASSGTGNQPQHF
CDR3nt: TGTGCCAGCTCCGGGACAGGGAATCAGCCCCAGCATTTT

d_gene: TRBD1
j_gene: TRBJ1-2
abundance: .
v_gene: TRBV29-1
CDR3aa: CSVATGTGDYGYTF
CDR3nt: TGCAGCGTTGCTACCGGGACAGGTGACTATGGCTACACCTTC

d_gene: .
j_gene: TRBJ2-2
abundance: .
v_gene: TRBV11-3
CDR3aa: CASSLSGGALAGELFF
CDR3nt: TGTGCCAGCAGCTTATCTGGGGGGGCCCTCGCCGGGGAGCTGTTTTTT

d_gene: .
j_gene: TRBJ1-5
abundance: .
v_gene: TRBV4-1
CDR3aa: CASSHPTGGNQPQHF
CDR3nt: TGCGCCAGCAGCCACCCGACGGGGGGCAATCAGCCCCAGCATTTT

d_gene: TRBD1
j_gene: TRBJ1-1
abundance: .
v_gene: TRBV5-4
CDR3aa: CASSRGTANTEAFF
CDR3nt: TGTGCCAGCAGCAGAGGGACAGCGAACACTGAAGCTTTCTTT

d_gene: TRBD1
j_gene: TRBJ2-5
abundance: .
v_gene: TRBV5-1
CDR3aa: CASSGGTGPQETQYF
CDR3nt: TGCGCCAGCAGCGGAGGGACAGGGCCTCAAGAGACCCAGTACTTC

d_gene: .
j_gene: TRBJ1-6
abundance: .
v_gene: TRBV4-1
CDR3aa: CASSQDRGAGNSPLHF
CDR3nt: TGCGCCAGCAGCCAAGATCGGGGGGCCGGGAATTCACCCCTCCACTTT